A single TCR beta chain is shown here with its context. Its recognized antigen is unknown. Sequenced on an Illumina HiSeq 2000. The TCR beta cDNA libraries were made using 5'RACE template switching, a step that added both a universal primer site and unique molecular identifiers. Priming for cDNA synthesis came from the TCR beta constant segment, and two successive PCR amplification steps followed. From the authors' description of their analysis: MIGEC was used to demultiplex reads and group the reads by UMI, and MiTCR was used to assemble and quantify clonotypes. Only TCR cDNA sequences supported by at least two reads were kept to exclude erroneous sequences. Downstream repertoire analysis used the tcR package, and clonotypes were matched across fractions by CDR3 nucleotide sequence plus V segment. VDJmatch was used to annotate antigen specificity against VDJdb, with one amino acid substitution allowed in CDR3. Following TCRdb reprocessing, every CDR3 protein sequence forms one entry, and DNA is not provided. The V and J calls and clone size are TCRdb's, not the authors'. The sample's own table lists about 260,000 distinct CDR3 sequences. The leading ten clones occupy about 4% of the sample.

The data belong to a study of T cells expressing NK-cell markers (dated by TCRdb to 2020 to 2021). Describing the broader study: Eight or nine donors provided sorted CD3+CD56+NKG2C+, CD3+CD56+NKG2C- and CD3+CD56-NKG2C+ T-cell subsets, whose TCR beta-chain repertoires were profiled. Seven of the eight sequenced donors were HCMV-seropositive and one was HCMV-seronegative. The study sequenced eight donors, all healthy volunteers chosen at random: three men and five women. Illumina HiSeq 2000/2500, MiSeq or NextSeq was used to sequence libraries as 2 x 150 bp reads.

Summary of the overall study and its limitations: In six donors, the dominant CD3+CD56+NKG2C+ clonotypes were among the top 10 CD8+ clonotypes and accounted for roughly 1.0-7.0% of CD8+ T cells. Those dominant clonotypes were again the most abundant among CD3+CD56-NKG2C+ cells in a few donors, at about 28.3-60.1%. Whether the expanded NKG2C-expressing T cell clones were specific for HCMV antigens remained unclear.

CDR1 and CDR2 were assigned from the germline V gene as LGHNA and YNFKEQ. The CDR3 runs 17 residues from the cysteine to the phenylalanine. A DNA sequence was not provided. A commercial ELISA kit detecting HCMV-specific IgG in serum was used to determine HCMV serostatus. Peripheral blood mononuclear cells were isolated from blood by Ficoll density gradient centrifugation. This receptor was identified in a woman between 18 and 70 years old in good health. Sequencing input: blood T cells: a sorted CD56 or NKG2C T cell subset, CD4+ or CD8+ T cells, or bulk PBMC T cells (not recorded which). Here the chain combines TRBV4-2 and TRBJ2-1; no DNA is available, so the TRBD1 call from TCRdb remains unchecked. CDR3 loop: CASSSQPGQGSYNEQFF.